This T cell receptor (beta chain) was identified during a study of a mutant IDH1 vaccine in newly diagnosed glioma. The overall study: Earlier treatment was radiotherapy, temozolomide, or both, with most getting both. General study results and limits: The study observed vaccine-induced immune responses in about 93% of patients. Pseudoprogression looked unconnected to shifts in top peripheral T cell clonotypes.

Time point of the sample: baseline, week 1 (first vaccination visit). Treatment: pre-vaccination baseline after standard-of-care therapy. Points on this clone: The antigen remains unidentified.

The CDR3 runs to 14 residues. Per the germline V gene, CDR1 is SGHDN and CDR2 is FVKESK. Deletions cut 2 bases from V and 5 bases from J, with 9 bases between. This table comes from immunoSEQ multiplex PCR, and its TCRdb copy is limited to in-frame clones, with some not included. The data contain some 38,000 clones, around nine tenths of them seen just once; the ten biggest clones take up over 15%. Material: PBMCs, obtained from a glioma patient treated with radiotherapy, temozolomide or both. The chain employs TRBV14 and TRBJ1-4, with D perhaps TRBD1 (6 bases). The TCR originated in a man between 18 and 35 years old with glioma. In nucleotides, the CDR3 is TGTGCCAGCAGCCAAAACAGGGCAAATGAAAAACTGTTTTTT. This codes for CASSQNRANEKLFF.